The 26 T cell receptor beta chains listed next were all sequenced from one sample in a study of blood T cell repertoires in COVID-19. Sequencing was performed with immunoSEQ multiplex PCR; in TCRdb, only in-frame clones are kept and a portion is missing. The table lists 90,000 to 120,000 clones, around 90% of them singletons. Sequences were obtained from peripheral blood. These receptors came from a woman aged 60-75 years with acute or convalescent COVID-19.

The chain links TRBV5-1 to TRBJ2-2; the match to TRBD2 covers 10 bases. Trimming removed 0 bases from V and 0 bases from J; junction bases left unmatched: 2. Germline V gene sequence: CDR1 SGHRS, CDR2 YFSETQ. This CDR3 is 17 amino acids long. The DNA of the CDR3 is TGCGCCAGCAGCTTGGCACTAGCGGGGCCGAACACCGGGGAGCTGTTTTTT. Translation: CASSLALAGPNTGELFF.

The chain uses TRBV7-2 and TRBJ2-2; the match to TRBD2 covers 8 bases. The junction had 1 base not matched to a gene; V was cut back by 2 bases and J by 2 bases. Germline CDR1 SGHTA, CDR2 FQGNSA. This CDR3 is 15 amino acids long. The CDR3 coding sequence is TGTGCCAGCAGCTTAACTAGCGGAAACACCGGGGAGCTGTTTTTT. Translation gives CASSLTSGNTGELFF.

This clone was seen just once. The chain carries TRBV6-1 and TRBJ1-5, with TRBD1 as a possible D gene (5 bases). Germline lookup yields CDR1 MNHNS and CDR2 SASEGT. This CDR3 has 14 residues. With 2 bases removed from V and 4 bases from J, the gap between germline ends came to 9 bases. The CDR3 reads CASSEWGGNQPQHF. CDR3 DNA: TGTGCCAGCAGTGAATGGGGGGGGAATCAGCCCCAGCATTTT.

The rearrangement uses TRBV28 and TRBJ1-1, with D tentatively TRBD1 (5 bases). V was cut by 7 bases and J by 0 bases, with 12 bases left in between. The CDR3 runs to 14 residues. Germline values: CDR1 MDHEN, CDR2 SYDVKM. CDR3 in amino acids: CASTPGLMNTEAFF. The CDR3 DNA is TGTGCCAGCACCCCAGGGTTAATGAACACTGAAGCTTTCTTT.

CDR3 sequence (DNA): TGTGCCAGCAGTTTAACGCCTTTGGCCGAGCAGTACTTC. It codes for CASSLTPLAEQYF. V usage is TRBV27 and J usage is TRBJ2-7; D not resolved. Trimming removed 2 bases at V and 6 bases at J, with 11 bases between. There are 13 residues in the CDR3. The germline gives CDR1 MNHEY, CDR2 SMNVEV (reference sequence).

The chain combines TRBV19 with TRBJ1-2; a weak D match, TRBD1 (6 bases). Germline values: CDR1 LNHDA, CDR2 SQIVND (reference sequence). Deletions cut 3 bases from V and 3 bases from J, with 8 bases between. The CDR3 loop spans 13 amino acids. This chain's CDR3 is CASSIAGDYGYTF. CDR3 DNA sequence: TGTGCCAGTAGTATCGCAGGGGACTATGGCTACACCTTC.

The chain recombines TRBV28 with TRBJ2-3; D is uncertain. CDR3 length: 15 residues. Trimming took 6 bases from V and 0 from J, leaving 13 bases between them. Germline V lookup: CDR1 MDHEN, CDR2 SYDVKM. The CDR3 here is CASRPYGSSTDTQYF. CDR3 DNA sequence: TGTGCCAGCAGACCGTACGGTTCTAGCACAGATACGCAGTATTTT.

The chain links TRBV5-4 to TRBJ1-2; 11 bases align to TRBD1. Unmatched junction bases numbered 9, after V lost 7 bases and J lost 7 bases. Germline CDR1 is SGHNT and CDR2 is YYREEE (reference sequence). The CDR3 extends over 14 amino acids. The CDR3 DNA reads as TGTGCCAGCGGGTCGGGACAGGGGGTCGGTGGCTACACCTTC. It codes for CASGSGQGVGGYTF.

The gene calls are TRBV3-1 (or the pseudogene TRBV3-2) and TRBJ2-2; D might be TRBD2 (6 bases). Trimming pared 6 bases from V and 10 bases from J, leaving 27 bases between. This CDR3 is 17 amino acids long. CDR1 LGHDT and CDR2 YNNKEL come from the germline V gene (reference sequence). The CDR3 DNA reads TGTGCCAGCAGTCCTGTCGGGATAGCGGCTCCCCGGAAGGAGCTGTTTTTT. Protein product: CASSPVGIAAPRKELFF.

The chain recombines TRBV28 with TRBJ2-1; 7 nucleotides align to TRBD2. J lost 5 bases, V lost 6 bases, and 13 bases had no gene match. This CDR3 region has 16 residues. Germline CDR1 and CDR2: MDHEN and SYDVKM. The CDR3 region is CASRFDRSGNHNEQFF. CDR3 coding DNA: TGTGCCAGCAGATTCGATCGAAGCGGGAACCACAATGAGCAGTTCTTC.

The CDR3 is CASSVGTTNEQFF. The CDR3 DNA reads TGTGCCAGCAGCGTAGGGACTACAAATGAGCAGTTCTTC. The chain uses TRBV9 and TRBJ2-1; tentative D call: TRBD2 (6 bases). The germline V and J ends were trimmed by 0 bases and 7 bases, with 8 bases remaining between them. From germline, CDR1 is SGDLS and CDR2 YYNGEE. The CDR3 has 13 amino acids. Complete variable domain (other parts from reference TRBV9 and TRBJ2-1): DSGVTQTPKHLITATGQRVTLRCSPRSGDLSVYWYQQSLDQGLQFLIQYYNGEERAKGNILERFSAQQFPDLHSELNLSSLELGDSALYFCASSVGTTNEQFFGPGTRLTVL.

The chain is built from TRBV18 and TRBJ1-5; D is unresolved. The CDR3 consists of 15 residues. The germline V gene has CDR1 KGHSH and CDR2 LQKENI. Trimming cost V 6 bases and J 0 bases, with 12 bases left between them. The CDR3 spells CASSPTGNSNQPQHF. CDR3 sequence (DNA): TGTGCCAGCTCCCCTACGGGGAATAGCAATCAGCCCCAGCATTTT.

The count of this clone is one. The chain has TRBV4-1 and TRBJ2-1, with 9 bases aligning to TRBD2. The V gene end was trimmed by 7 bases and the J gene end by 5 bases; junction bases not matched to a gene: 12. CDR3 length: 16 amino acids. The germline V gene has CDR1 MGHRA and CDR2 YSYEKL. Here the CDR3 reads CASKEGPSGINNEQFF. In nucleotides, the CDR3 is TGCGCCAGCAAGGAGGGGCCTAGCGGGATCAACAATGAGCAGTTCTTC.

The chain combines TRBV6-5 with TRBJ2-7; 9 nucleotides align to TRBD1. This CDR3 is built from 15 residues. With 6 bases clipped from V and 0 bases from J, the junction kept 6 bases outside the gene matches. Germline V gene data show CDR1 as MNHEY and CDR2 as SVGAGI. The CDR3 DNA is TGTGCCAGCAGGCCCGGGACAGGGAGCTCCTACGAGCAGTACTTC. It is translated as CASRPGTGSSYEQYF.

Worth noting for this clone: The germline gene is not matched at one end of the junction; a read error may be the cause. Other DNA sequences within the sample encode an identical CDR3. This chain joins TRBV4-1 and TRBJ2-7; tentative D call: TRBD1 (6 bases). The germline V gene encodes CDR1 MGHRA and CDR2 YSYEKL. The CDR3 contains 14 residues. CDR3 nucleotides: TGCGCCAGCAGCCAAGACCAGGGGCTAGGCGAGCAGTATTTC. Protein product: CASSQDQGLGEQYF.

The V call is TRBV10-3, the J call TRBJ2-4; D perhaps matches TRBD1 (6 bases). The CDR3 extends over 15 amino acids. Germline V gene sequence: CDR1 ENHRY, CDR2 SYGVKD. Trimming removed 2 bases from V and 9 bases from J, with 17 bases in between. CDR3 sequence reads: CAISEPPGAGGIQYF. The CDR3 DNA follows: TGTGCCATCAGTGAGCCCCCAGGGGCTGGCGGCATTCAGTACTTC.

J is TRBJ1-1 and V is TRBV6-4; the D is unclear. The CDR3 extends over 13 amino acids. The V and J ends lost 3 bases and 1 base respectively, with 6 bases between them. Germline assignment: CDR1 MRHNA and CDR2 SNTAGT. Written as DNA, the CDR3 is TGTGCCAGCAGTGAACAGAAGAACACTGAAGCTTTCTTT. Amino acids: CASSEQKNTEAFF.

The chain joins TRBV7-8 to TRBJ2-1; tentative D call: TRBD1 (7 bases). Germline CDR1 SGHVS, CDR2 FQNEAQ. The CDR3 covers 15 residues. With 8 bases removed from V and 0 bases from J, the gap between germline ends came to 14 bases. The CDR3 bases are TGTGCCAGCCTAGGGGGCGGGGCCTCCTACAATGAGCAGTTCTTC. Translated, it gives CASLGGGASYNEQFF.

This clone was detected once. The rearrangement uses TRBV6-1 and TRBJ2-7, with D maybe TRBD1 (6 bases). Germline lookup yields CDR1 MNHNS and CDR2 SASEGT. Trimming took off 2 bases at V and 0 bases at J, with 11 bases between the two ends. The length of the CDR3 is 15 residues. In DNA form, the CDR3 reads TGTGCCAGCAGTGAACACAGGGAACTCTCCTACGAGCAGTACTTC. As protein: CASSEHRELSYEQYF.

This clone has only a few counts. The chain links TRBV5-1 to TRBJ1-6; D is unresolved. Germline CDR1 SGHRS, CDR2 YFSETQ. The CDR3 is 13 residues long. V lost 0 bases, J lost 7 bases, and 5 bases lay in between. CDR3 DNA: TGCGCCAGCAGCTTGGCCCCGAATTCACCCCTCCACTTT. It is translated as CASSLAPNSPLHF.

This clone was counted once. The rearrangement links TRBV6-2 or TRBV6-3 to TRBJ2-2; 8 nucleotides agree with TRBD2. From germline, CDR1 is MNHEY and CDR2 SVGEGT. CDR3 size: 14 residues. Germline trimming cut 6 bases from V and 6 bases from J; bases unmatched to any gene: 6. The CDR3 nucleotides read TGTGCCAGCAGCCGAAGCGGGAGACCCGGGGAGCTGTTTTTT. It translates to CASSRSGRPGELFF.

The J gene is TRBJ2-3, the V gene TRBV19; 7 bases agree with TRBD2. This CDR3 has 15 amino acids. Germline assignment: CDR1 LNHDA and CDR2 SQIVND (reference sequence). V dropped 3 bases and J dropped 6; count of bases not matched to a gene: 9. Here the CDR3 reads CASSMVSQGGDTQYF. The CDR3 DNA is TGTGCCAGTAGTATGGTCTCCCAGGGAGGGGATACGCAGTATTTT.

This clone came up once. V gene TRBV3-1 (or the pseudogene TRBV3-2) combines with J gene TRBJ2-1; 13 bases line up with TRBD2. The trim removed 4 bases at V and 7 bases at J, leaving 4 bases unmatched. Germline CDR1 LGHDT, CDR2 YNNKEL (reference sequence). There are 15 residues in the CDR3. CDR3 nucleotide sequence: TGTGCCAGCAGCCTTGGACTAGCGGGAGAAAATGAGCAGTTCTTC. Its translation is CASSLGLAGENEQFF.

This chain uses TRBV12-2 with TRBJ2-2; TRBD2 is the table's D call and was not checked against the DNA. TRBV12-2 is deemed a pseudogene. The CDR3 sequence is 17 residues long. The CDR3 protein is CASRHVREGLGTGELFF. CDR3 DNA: TGTGCAAGTCGCCATGTGCGGGAGGGCCTGGGCACCGGGGAGCTGTTTTTT.

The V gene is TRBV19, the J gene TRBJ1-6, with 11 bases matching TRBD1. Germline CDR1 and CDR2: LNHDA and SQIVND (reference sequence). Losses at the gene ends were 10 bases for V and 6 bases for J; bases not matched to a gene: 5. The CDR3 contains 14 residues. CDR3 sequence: CAIGTGGLNSPLHF. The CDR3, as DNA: TGTGCCATCGGGACAGGGGGTCTTAATTCACCCCTCCACTTT.

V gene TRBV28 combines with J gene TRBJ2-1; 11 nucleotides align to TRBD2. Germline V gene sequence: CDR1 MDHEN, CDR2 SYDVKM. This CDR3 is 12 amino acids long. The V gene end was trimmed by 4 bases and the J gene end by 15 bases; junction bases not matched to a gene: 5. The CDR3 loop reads CASSSIAGGTFF. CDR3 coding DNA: TGTGCCAGCAGTTCGATAGCGGGAGGGACGTTCTTC.